This note documents a single T cell receptor (beta chain) sequence. Its antigen remains undetermined. There are no base qualities to consult, and no much larger clone falls within one base. The immunoSEQ Assay, a bias-controlled multiplex PCR, was used to amplify TCRbeta CDR3 regions from genomic DNA. From the authors' description of their analysis: The number of nucleated cells in each sample was estimated by amplification of reference gene primers within the assay. Sequence reads were collapsed and filtered to measure the absolute abundance of every unique TCRbeta CDR3 rearrangement. For each sample, productive Simpson clonality was calculated by taking the square root of Simpson's diversity index across productive rearrangements. In TCRdb, the immuneACCESS table is reduced to in-frame sequences with V and J assigned. These tables do not hold every clone; where another copy was compared, an unresolved V gene accounts for under half, and the others remain unexplained. The D gene and trimming were derived from the DNA, and the V and J assignments and clone size from that table. The sample has roughly 200,000 clones on record, around four fifths of them singletons. The top ten hold 2.5% to 3% of the sample.

The collaborating institutions used their own protocols to collect whole blood in K2EDTA tubes. For TCRbeta analysis, collaborators shipped samples in one of three forms: frozen whole blood, isolated PBMCs, or DNA extracted from either of those sample types. Including cysteine and phenylalanine, the CDR3 has 14 amino acids. Left in the record is the CDR3 DNA by itself, 42 bases read in frame from the first base. Between the V and J ends, shortened by 4 bases and 2 bases respectively, the junction contains 12 bases. CDR1 and CDR2, looked up from the germline V gene, are WSHSY and SAAADI. The data derive from a study of blood T cell repertoires in COVID-19 (TCRdb year 2020). Regarding the complete study: The collaborator samples originated in the United States, Italy and Spain and spanned the acute and convalescent phases of COVID-19. Subjects who had been exposed to COVID-19, were actively infected with it, or had recovered from it provided the deeply sampled blood TCRbeta repertoires that made up the dataset. The material from the prospective study consisted of cDNA or gDNA derived from T cells, B-cell-depleted T cells, or PBMCs. The repertoires were made available in a free public database intended to serve as a resource for research on the immune response to SARS-CoV-2. Sample metadata almost always included a de-identified subject ID, COVID-19 status, age in years and sex. Samples came from the ongoing ImmuneRACE study (first 160 participants) plus 1,254 subjects from 6 global collaborators. Where available, HLA class I and class II types were taken from metadata supplied by the sample provider and were not determined by assay-based typing.

The research as a whole found: The amount of clinical and demographic metadata varied by source and participant and was provided uncurated.

The sequence came from a woman of 80 years or more with active or convalescent COVID-19. Sequencing input: peripheral blood. The sequence is built from TRBV10-2 and TRBJ2-7; possibly the D gene is TRBD2, per 6 matching bases. The nucleotides read TGCGCCAGCAGTGGGGCAGGGACTCCCTACGAGCAGTACTTC. Its product reads: CASSGAGTPYEQYF.